This T cell receptor beta chain was sequenced for a study of vaccination and CD4 T cells after COVID-19. The study, taken as a whole, reports: It was found that, in convalescent patients, 304 of 307 vaccine-specific clones were spike mono-reactive. Reactive clone data from convalescent patients indicated a median of about 90% appearing only post-vaccination.

Scientists ran DNA taken from cultured CD4+ T cells through the Oncomine TCR Beta short-read assay for sequencing. Genomic DNA was isolated from cultured CD4+ T cells. One entry per CDR3 protein results from TCRdb running MiXCR on the PCR reads. The table includes 8,400 or so distinct CDR3 sequences, more than 65% detected once. Trimming shortened V by 4 bases and J by 7 bases, and 16 bases separated the two germline ends. Germline V CDR1 and CDR2: ENHRY, SYGVKD. This CDR3 region has 14 residues. This clonotype was observed a few times. No antigen is known for it. Treatment: roughly 11-day PBMC culture with coronavirus spike peptide pools or control peptides (ViraFEST assay). ViraFEST sequenced TCRs after peptide-pool expansion of antigen-specific T cells.

Sequencing was carried out using CD4+ T cells from blood, cultured in vitro. V usage is TRBV10-3 and J usage is TRBJ2-5; the D is unclear. The TCR sequence derives from a human donor who had recovered from COVID-19. Here the CDR3 DNA reads TGTGCCATCAGTGTAAAAACAGACTCTGGGACCCAGTACTTC. It is translated as CAISVKTDSGTQYF.